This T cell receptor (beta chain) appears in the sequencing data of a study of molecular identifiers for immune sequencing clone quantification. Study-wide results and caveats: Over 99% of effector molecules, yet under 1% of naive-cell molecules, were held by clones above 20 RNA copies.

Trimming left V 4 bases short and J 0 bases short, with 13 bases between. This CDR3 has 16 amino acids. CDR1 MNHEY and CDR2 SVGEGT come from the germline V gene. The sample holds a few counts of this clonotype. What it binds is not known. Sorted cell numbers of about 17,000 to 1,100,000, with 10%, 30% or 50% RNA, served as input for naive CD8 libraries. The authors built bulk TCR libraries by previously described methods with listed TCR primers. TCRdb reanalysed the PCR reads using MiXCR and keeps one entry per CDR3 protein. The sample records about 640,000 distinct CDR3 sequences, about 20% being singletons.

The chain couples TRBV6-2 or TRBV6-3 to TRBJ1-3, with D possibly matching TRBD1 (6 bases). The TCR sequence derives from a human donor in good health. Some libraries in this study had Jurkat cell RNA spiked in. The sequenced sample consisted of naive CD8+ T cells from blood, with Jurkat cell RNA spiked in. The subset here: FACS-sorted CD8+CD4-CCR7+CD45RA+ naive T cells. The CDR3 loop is CASSSPGHRSGNTIYF. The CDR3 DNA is TGTGCCAGCAGTTCACCGGGACACCGCTCTGGAAACACCATATATTTT.